This T cell receptor (beta chain) is from a study of cytomegalovirus exposure and HLA in healthy donors. On this clone: Antigen unknown.

PCR was performed using 60 Vbeta and 13 Jbeta primers. Some clones are missing from TCRdb's copy, which holds only in-frame ones; the method was immunoSEQ multiplex PCR. The table shows over 150,000 clones, with about 90% occurring only once. The CDR3 extends over 14 amino acids. Trimming removed 6 bases at V and 0 bases at J, with 12 bases between. From germline, CDR1 is SNHLY and CDR2 FYNNEI. Study outcomes and limitations: A later analysis showed HLA-associated TCR beta chains outstripping equally common others in clonal expansion. Common viral pathogens (according to a later analysis) appeared linked to several of the most significant clusters. For most TCR sequences rarity was the rule, although some public TCRs occurred in many donors.

V gene TRBV2 combines with J gene TRBJ2-7, with D maybe TRBD1 (6 bases). Sequencing used PBMCs. This TCR derives from a girl under three years old in good health and CMV-seronegative. In nucleotides, the CDR3 is TGTGCCAGCAGAGCCCGGACAGCCTCCTACGAGCAGTACTTC. Protein sequence: CASRARTASYEQYF.